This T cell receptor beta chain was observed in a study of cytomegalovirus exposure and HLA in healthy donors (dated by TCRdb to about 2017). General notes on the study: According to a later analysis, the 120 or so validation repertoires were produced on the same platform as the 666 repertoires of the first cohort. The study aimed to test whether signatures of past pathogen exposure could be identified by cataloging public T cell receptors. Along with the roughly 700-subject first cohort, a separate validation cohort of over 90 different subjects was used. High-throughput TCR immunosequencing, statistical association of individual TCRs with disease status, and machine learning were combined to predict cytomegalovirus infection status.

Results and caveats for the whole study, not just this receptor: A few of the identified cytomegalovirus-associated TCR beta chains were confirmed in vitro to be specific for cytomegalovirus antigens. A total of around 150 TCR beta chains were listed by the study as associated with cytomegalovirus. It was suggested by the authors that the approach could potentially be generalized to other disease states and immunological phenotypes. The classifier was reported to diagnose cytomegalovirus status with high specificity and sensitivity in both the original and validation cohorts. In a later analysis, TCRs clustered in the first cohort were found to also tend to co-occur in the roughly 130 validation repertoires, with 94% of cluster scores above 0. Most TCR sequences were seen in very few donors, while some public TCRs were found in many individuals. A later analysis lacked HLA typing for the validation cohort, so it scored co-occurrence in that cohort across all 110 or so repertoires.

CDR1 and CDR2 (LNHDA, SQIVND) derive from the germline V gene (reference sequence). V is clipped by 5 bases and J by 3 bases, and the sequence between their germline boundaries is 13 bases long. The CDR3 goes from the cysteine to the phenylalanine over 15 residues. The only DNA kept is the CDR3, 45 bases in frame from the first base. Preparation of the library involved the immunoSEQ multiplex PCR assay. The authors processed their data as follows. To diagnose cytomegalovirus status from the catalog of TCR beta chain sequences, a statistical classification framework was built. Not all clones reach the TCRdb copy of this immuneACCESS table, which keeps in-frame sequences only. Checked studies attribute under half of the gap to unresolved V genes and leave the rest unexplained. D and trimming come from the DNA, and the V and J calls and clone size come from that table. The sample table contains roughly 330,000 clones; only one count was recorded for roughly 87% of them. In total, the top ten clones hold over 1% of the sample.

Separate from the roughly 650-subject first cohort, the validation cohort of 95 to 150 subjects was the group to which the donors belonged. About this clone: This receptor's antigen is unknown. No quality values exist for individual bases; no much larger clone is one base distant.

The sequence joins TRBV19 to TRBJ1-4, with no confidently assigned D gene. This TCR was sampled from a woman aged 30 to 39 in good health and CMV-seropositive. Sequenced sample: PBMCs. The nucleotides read TGTGCCAGTAGTTTGGCCGGCGGACCTAATGAAAAACTGTTTTTT. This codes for CASSLAGGPNEKLFF.